The entry below describes one T cell receptor beta chain. Described treatment: preoperative locoregional IRX-2 cytokine immunotherapy. Samples came from a phase Ib trial of preoperative locoregional IRX-2 cytokine immunotherapy. Data came from immunoSEQ multiplex PCR; TCRdb stores just in-frame clones and leaves some out. The table records around 95,000 clones, around 86% of them present only once. This record comes from a study of preoperative IRX-2 immunotherapy in early breast cancer. The CDR3 contains 15 residues. The germline V and J ends were trimmed by 2 bases and 4 bases, with 14 bases remaining between them. Germline assignment: CDR1 MDHEN and CDR2 SYDVKM.

The sequenced sample was tumor tissue, obtained after IRX-2 immunotherapy. This TCR came from a human donor with breast cancer. V is TRBV28 and J is TRBJ2-5; no definite D call. The CDR3 coding sequence is TGTGCCAGCAGTTTAACGGCCCCCGACGGAGAGACCCAGTACTTC. Translation gives CASSLTAPDGETQYF.